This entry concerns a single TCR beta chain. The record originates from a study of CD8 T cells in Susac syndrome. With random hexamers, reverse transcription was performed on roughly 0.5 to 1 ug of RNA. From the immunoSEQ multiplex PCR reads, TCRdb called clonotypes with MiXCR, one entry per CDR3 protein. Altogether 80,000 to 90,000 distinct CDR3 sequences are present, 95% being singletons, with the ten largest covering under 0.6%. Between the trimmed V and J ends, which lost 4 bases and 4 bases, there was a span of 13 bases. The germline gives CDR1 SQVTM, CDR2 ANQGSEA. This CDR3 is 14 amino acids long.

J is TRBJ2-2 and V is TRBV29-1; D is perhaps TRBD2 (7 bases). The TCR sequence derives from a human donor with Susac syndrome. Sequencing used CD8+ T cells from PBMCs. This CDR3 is CSVGGGLGTGELFF. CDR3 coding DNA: TGCAGCGTTGGGGGGGGCCTGGGCACCGGGGAGCTGTTTTTT.